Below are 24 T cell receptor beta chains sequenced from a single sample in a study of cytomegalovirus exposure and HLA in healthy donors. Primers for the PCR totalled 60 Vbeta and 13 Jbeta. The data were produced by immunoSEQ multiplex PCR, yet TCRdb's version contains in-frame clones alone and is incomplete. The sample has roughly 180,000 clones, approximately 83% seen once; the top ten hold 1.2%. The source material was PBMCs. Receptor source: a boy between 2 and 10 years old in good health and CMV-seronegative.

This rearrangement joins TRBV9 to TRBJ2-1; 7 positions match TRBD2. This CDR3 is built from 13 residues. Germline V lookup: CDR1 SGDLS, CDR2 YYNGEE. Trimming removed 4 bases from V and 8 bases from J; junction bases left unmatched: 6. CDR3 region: CASSPGGRDEQFF. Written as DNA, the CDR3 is TGTGCCAGCAGCCCAGGAGGGAGGGATGAGCAGTTCTTC.

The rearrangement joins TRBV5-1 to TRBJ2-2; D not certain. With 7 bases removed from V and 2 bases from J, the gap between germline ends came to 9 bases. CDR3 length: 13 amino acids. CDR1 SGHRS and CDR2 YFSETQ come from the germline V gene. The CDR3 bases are TGCGCCAGCCGAACAGCCAACACCGGGGAGCTGTTTTTT. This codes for CASRTANTGELFF.

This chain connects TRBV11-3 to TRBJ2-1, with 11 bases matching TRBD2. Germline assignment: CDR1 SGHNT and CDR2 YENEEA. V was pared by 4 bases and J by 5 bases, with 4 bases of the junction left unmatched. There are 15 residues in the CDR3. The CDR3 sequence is CASSSGLAVNNEQFF. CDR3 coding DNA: TGTGCCAGCAGCTCGGGACTAGCGGTAAACAATGAGCAGTTCTTC.

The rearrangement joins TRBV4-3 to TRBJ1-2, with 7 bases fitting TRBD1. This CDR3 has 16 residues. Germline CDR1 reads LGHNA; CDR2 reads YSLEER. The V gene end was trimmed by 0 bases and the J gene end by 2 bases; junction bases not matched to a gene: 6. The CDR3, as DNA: TGCGCCAGCAGCCAAGATACAGGGGCTCCCAACTATGGCTACACCTTC. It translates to CASSQDTGAPNYGYTF.

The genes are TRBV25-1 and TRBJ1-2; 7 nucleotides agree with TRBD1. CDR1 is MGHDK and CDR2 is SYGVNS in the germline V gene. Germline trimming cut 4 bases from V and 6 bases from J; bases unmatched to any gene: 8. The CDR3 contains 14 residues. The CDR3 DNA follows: TGTGCCAGCAGTGGCCCGGGACAGAGAGATGGCTACACCTTC. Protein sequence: CASSGPGQRDGYTF.

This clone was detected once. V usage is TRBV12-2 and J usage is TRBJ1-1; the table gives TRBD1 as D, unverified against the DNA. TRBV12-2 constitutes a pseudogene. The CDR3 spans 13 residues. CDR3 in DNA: TGTGCAAGTCGGAAAAACAAGAACACTGAAGCTTTCTTT. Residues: CASRKNKNTEAFF.

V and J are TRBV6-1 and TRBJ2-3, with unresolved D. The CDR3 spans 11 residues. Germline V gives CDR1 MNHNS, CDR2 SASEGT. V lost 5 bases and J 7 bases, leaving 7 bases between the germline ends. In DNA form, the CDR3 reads TGTGCCAGCAGTCTCGTTTATACGCAGTATTTT. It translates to CASSLVYTQYF.

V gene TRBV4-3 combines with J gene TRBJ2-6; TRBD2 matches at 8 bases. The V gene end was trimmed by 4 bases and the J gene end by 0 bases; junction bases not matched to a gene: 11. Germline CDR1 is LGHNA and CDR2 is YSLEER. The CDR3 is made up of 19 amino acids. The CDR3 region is CASSPFGSGVLSGANVLTF. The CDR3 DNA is TGCGCCAGCAGCCCGTTTGGTAGCGGGGTCCTCTCTGGGGCCAACGTCCTGACTTTC.

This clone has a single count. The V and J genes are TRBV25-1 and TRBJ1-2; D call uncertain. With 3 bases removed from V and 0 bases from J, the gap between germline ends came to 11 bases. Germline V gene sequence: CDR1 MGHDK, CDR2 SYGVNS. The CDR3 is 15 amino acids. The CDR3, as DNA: TGTGCCAGCAGTGATCTCGGGGTCGCTAACTATGGCTACACCTTC. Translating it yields CASSDLGVANYGYTF.

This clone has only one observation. As DNA, the CDR3 is TGTGCCAGCAGCCCGAACCGCGGCCAAGAGACCCAGTACTTC. Residues: CASSPNRGQETQYF. The J gene is TRBJ2-5, the V gene TRBV7-2; D is ambiguous. This CDR3 contains 14 residues. The V end was cut by 5 bases, the J end by 1 base, with 11 bases between. The germline CDR1 and CDR2 sequences are SGHTA and FQGNSA.

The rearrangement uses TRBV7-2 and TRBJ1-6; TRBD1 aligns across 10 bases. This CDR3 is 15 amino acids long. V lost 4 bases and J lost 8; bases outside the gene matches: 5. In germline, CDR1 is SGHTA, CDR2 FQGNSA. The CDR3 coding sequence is TGTGCCAGCAGCTCCGGGACAGGGGTTTATTCACCCCTCCACTTT. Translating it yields CASSSGTGVYSPLHF.

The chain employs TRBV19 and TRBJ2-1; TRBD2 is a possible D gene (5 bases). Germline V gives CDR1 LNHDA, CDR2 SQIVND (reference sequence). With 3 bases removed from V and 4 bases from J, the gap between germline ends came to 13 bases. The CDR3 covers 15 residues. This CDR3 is CASSIGLRGYNEQFF. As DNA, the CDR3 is TGTGCCAGTAGTATTGGGCTACGGGGTTACAATGAGCAGTTCTTC.

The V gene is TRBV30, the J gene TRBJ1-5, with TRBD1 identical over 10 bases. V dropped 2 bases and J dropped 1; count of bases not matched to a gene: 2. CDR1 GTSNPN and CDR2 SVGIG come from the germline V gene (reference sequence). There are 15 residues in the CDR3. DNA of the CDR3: TGTGCCTGGAGTAGACAGGGGGCCAGCAATCAGCCCCAGCATTTT. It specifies CAWSRQGASNQPQHF.

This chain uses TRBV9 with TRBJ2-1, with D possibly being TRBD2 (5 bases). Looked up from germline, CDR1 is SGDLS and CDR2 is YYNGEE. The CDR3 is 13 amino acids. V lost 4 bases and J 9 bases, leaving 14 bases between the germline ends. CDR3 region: CASSPRLSVEQFF. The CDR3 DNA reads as TGTGCCAGCAGCCCCCGACTAAGCGTTGAGCAGTTCTTC.

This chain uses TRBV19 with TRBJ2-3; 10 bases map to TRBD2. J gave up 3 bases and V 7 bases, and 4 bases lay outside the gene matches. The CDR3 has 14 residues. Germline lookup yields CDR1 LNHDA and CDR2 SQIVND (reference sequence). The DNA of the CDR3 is TGTGCCAGTAAGCGGGGGGGCCGGACAGATACGCAGTATTTT. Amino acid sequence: CASKRGGRTDTQYF.

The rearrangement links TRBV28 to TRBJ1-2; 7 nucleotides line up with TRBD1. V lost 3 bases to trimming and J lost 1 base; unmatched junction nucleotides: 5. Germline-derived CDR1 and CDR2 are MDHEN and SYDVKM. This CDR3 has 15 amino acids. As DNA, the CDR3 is TGTGCCAGCAGTTTTCAGGGGGGTTATAACTATGGCTACACCTTC. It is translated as CASSFQGGYNYGYTF.

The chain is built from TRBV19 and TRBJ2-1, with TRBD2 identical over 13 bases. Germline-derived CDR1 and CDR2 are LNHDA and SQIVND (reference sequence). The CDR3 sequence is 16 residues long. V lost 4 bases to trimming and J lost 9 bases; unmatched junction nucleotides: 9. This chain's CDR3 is CASSTPGLAGEGEQFF. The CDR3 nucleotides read TGTGCCAGTAGTACCCCTGGACTAGCGGGAGAAGGTGAGCAGTTCTTC.

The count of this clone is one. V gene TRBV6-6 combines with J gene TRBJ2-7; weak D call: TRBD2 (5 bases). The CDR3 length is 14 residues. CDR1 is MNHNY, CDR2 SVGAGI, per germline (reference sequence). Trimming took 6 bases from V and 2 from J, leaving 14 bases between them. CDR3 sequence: CASRKAETTYEQYV. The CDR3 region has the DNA TGTGCCAGCAGGAAAGCGGAAACGACCTACGAGCAGTACGTC.

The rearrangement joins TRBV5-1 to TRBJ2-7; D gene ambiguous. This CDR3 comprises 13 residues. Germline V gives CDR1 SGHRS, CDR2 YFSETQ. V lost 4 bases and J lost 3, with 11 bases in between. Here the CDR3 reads CASSGGMSYEQYF. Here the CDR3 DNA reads TGCGCCAGCAGCGGCGGCATGAGCTACGAGCAGTACTTC.

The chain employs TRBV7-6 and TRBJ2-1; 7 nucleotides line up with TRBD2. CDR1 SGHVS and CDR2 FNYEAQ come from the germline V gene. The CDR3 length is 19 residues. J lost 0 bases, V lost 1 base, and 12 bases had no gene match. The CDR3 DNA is TGTGCCAGCAGCTTAGAGGCCGGGGGGAGCGGCAGCTCCTACAATGAGCAGTTCTTC. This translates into CASSLEAGGSGSSYNEQFF. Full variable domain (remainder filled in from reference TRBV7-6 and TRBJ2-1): GAGVSQSPRYKVTKRGQDVALRCDPISGHVSLYWYRQALGQGPEFLTYFNYEAQQDKSGLPNDRFSAERPEGSISTLTIQRTEQRDSAMYRCASSLEAGGSGSSYNEQFFGPGTRLTVL.

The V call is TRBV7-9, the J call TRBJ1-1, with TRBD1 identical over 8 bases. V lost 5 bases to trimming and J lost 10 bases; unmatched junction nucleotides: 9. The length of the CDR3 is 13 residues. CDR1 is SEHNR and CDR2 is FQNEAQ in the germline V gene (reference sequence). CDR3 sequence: CASSLGQGLVAFF. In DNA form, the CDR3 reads TGTGCCAGCAGCCTCGGACAGGGACTTGTAGCTTTCTTT. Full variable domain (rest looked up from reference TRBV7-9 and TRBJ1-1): DTGVSQNPRHKITKRGQNVTFRCDPISEHNRLYWYRQTLGQGPEFLTYFQNEAQLEKSRLLSDRFSAERPKGSFSTLEIQRTEQGDSAMYLCASSLGQGLVAFFGQGTRLTVV.

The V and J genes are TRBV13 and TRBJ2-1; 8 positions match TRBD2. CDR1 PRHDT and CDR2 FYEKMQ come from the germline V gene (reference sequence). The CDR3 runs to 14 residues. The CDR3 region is CASGGVFGYNEQFF. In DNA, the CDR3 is TGTGCATCCGGGGGGGTTTTCGGCTACAATGAGCAGTTCTTC.

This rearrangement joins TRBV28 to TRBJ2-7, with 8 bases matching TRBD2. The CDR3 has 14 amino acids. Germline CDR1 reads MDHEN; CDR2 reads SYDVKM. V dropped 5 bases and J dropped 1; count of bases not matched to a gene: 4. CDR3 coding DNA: TGTGCCAGCAGTCGGGGGGGCAGTTCCTACGAGCAGTACTTC. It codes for CASSRGGSSYEQYF.

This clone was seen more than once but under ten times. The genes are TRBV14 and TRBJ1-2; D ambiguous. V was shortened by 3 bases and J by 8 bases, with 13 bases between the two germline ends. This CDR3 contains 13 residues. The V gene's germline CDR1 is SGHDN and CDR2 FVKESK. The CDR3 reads CASSHSTPGGYTF. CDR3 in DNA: TGTGCCAGCAGCCACAGCACCCCGGGGGGCTACACCTTC.